One and the same sample provided the 28 T cell receptor beta chains below, sequenced in a study of T cell changes during pregnancy in multiple sclerosis. Profiling relied on immunoSEQ multiplex PCR, and the TCRdb table lists in-frame clones only, not all of them. This sample has tens of thousands of clones; about 92% occur once, and the top ten carry 0.2%. The input for sequencing was CD4+ T cells from peripheral blood mononuclear cells, taken in the second trimester of pregnancy. The receptors originated from a female donor with multiple sclerosis, enrolled in a pregnancy study.

V is TRBV7-7 and J is TRBJ2-2; TRBD1 matches at 9 bases. The CDR3 length is 16 residues. Germline trimming cut 5 bases from V and 3 bases from J; bases unmatched to any gene: 7. Germline assignment: CDR1 SSHAT and CDR2 FNYEAQ (reference sequence). CDR3 bases: TGTGCCAGCAGCCTAACAGGGGGCGTGGACACCGGGGAGCTGTTTTTT. The encoded protein is CASSLTGGVDTGELFF.

The CDR3 protein is CASSQSGTGTYEQYF. CDR3 nucleotides: TGTGCCAGCTCACAGTCCGGGACAGGGACCTACGAGCAGTACTTC. V usage is TRBV28 and J usage is TRBJ2-7; the match to TRBD1 covers 9 bases. The V segment lost 8 bases and the J segment 2 bases; nucleotides outside the gene matches: 10. This CDR3 has 15 residues. From germline, CDR1 is MDHEN and CDR2 SYDVKM.

This chain links TRBV7-8 with TRBJ2-1, with 13 bases aligning to TRBD2. V trimming: 5 bases; J trimming: 1 base; junction bases outside the gene matches: 11. CDR1 and CDR2 (germline): SGHVS, FQNEAQ. This CDR3 has 19 residues. CDR3 residues: CASSHSGLAGVASYNEQFF. CDR3 sequence (DNA): TGTGCCAGCAGCCACTCTGGACTAGCGGGAGTGGCGTCCTACAATGAGCAGTTCTTC. The full variable domain, completed using reference TRBV7-8 and TRBJ2-1, is GAGVSQSPRYKVAKRGQDVALRCDPISGHVSLFWYQQALGQGPEFLTYFQNEAQLDKSGLPSDRFFAERPEGSVSTLKIQRTQQEDSAVYLCASSHSGLAGVASYNEQFFGPGTRLTVL.

This chain joins TRBV4-1 and TRBJ2-7; D may be TRBD2 (6 bases). The germline CDR1 and CDR2 sequences are MGHRA and YSYEKL. The CDR3 extends over 19 amino acids. The ends were cut back, 2 bases at V and 5 bases at J, with 28 bases in the middle. This chain's CDR3 is CASSQWSPGGPSRGDEQYF. The CDR3 nucleotides read TGCGCCAGCAGCCAATGGTCCCCCGGGGGACCTTCTCGGGGAGACGAGCAGTACTTC.

The rearrangement links TRBV2 to TRBJ2-3; D unclear. Per the germline V gene, CDR1 is SNHLY and CDR2 is FYNNEI. V gave up 6 bases and J gave up 5 bases, with 9 bases separating them. The CDR3 totals 12 residues. CDR3 coding DNA: TGTGCCAGCAGCTCCGCGAGAGATACGCAGTATTTT. Amino acid sequence: CASSSARDTQYF.

This clone was picked up a small number of times. The chain links TRBV19 to TRBJ1-2; weak D call: TRBD1 (6 bases). CDR3 length: 13 residues. Per germline, CDR1 LNHDA and CDR2 SQIVND (reference sequence). The ends were cut back, 2 bases at V and 8 bases at J, with 12 bases in the middle. This CDR3 is CASSIQGKDGYTF. The CDR3 region has the DNA TGTGCCAGTAGTATACAGGGGAAGGACGGCTACACCTTC.

The V and J genes are TRBV27 and TRBJ2-1; maybe TRBD2 (6 bases). Deletions cut 6 bases from V and 8 bases from J, with 17 bases between. The CDR3 is 14 residues long. Germline V CDR1 and CDR2: MNHEY, SMNVEV (reference sequence). CDR3 residues: CASRKGGAWDEQFF. The CDR3 coding sequence is TGTGCCAGCAGGAAGGGCGGGGCATGGGATGAGCAGTTCTTC.

The chain is built from TRBV5-1 and TRBJ2-1; a weak D match, TRBD1 (5 bases). The CDR3 runs 14 residues. The germline V and J ends were trimmed by 8 bases and 0 bases, with 12 bases remaining between them. Germline CDR1 is SGHRS and CDR2 is YFSETQ. The CDR3 spells CASWIDSSYNEQFF. CDR3 nucleotide sequence: TGCGCCAGTTGGATAGACAGCTCCTACAATGAGCAGTTCTTC.

CDR3 protein: CASTHWSGVDTGELFF. Here the CDR3 DNA reads TGTGCCAGCACCCACTGGTCAGGGGTCGACACCGGGGAGCTGTTTTTT. The chain is built from TRBV28 and TRBJ2-2, with D tentatively TRBD1 (6 bases). Trimming left V 7 bases short and J 3 bases short, with 18 bases between. Germline CDR1 is MDHEN and CDR2 is SYDVKM. The CDR3 is 16 amino acids.

In the case of this clone: The junction shows a germline mismatch at one end, possibly a read error. This rearrangement joins TRBV5-1 to TRBJ1-4; 10 bases line up with TRBD1. CDR3 length equals 14 residues. The germline CDR1 and CDR2 sequences are SGHRS and YFSETQ. CDR3 protein: CACRQGANNEKLFF. For the CDR3, the DNA is TGCGCCTGCAGACAGGGGGCGAACAATGAAAAACTGTTTTTT.

CDR3 nucleotides: TGCGCCAGCAGTGATAGGACAGGGCATGAGACCCAGTACTTC. Encoded protein: CASSDRTGHETQYF. The V call is TRBV5-1, the J call TRBJ2-5; the match to TRBD1 covers 8 bases. This CDR3 is built from 14 residues. V lost 5 bases and J lost 5; bases outside the gene matches: 8. The germline CDR1 and CDR2 sequences are SGHRS and YFSETQ.

The chain recombines TRBV5-6 with TRBJ2-1; 9 nucleotides line up with TRBD2. With 2 bases clipped from V and 0 bases from J, the junction kept 0 bases outside the gene matches. The CDR3 runs 15 residues. Germline CDR1 SGHDT, CDR2 YYEEEE. The CDR3 protein is CASSFSGSSYNEQFF. DNA of the CDR3: TGTGCCAGCAGCTTTAGCGGGAGCTCCTACAATGAGCAGTTCTTC.

The rearrangement joins TRBV27 to TRBJ1-2; 8 nucleotides match TRBD1. Per germline, CDR1 MNHEY and CDR2 SMNVEV (reference sequence). The CDR3 totals 15 residues. Trimming took 5 bases from V and 3 from J; bases not matched to a gene: 8. The CDR3 DNA is TGTGCCAGCAGTCTTCAGCCAGGGGGCGACTATGGCTACACCTTC. Residues: CASSLQPGGDYGYTF.

The rearrangement uses TRBV6-6 and TRBJ1-4; 8 positions agree with TRBD1. The length of the CDR3 is 12 residues. Looked up from germline, CDR1 is MNHNY and CDR2 is SVGAGI (reference sequence). The junction had 0 bases not matched to a gene; V was cut back by 6 bases and J by 6 bases. The CDR3 is CASRTGDEKLFF. Here the CDR3 DNA reads TGTGCCAGCAGGACAGGGGATGAAAAACTGTTTTTT.

The count of this clone is one. The V and J genes are TRBV6-1 and TRBJ1-5; unclear D gene. Germline values: CDR1 MNHNS, CDR2 SASEGT. Trimming took 2 bases from V and 2 from J, leaving 16 bases between them. The CDR3 covers 17 residues. The CDR3 bases are TGTGCCAGCAGTGAACTCATCCCCCGAGTTGGCAATCAGCCCCAGCATTTT. It is translated as CASSELIPRVGNQPQHF.

This clone was counted once. This sequence joins TRBV10-3 and TRBJ1-5; 12 positions match TRBD1. Germline CDR1 ENHRY, CDR2 SYGVKD. The CDR3 has 18 amino acids. V lost 3 bases and J lost 6; bases outside the gene matches: 12. The CDR3, as DNA: TGTGCCATCAGTGAAGGGGGCGGGACAGGGGGCTCGGGTCAGCCCCAGCATTTT. It codes for CAISEGGGTGGSGQPQHF.

This clone was recorded once. The chain couples TRBV27 to TRBJ2-2; tentative D call: TRBD2 (5 bases). The CDR3 totals 16 residues. V was pared by 2 bases and J by 5 bases, with 15 bases between. Germline V gene sequence: CDR1 MNHEY, CDR2 SMNVEV (reference sequence). The CDR3 coding sequence is TGTGCCAGCAGTTTACCCCCGACCGGAGGAACCGGGGAGCTGTTTTTT. This codes for CASSLPPTGGTGELFF.

This clone appeared once. The J gene is TRBJ1-2, the V gene TRBV9; D is possibly TRBD1 (5 bases). Germline V gene lookup returns CDR1 SGDLS and CDR2 YYNGEE. The V and J ends lost 2 bases and 3 bases respectively, with 11 bases between them. This CDR3 spans 14 amino acids. The CDR3 is CASSVAGGHYGYTF. Written as DNA, the CDR3 is TGTGCCAGCAGCGTCGCGGGGGGACACTATGGCTACACCTTC.

This chain connects TRBV7-9 to TRBJ1-3, with 7 bases fitting TRBD1. J was trimmed by 0 bases and V by 1 base; bases with no gene match: 0. Germline assignment: CDR1 SEHNR and CDR2 FQNEAQ (reference sequence). This CDR3 has 15 residues. CDR3 sequence (DNA): TGTGCCAGCAGCTTAGGGGACAGCTCTGGAAACACCATATATTTT. It encodes CASSLGDSSGNTIYF.

The V call is TRBV28, the J call TRBJ1-2; TRBD1 matches at 11 bases. The germline CDR1 and CDR2 sequences are MDHEN and SYDVKM. V lost 7 bases and J lost 4; bases outside the gene matches: 8. The CDR3 is made up of 15 amino acids. The CDR3 spells CASNQDRGQSYGYTF. For the CDR3, the DNA is TGTGCCAGCAACCAGGACAGGGGGCAGAGCTATGGCTACACCTTC.

This chain connects TRBV19 to TRBJ1-6; D unresolved. The CDR3 extends over 13 amino acids. Germline V lookup: CDR1 LNHDA, CDR2 SQIVND (reference sequence). Trimming shortened V by 7 bases and J by 3 bases, and 7 bases separated the two germline ends. CDR3 in DNA: TGTGCCAGTACAGTGAACTATAATTCACCCCTCCACTTT. Translating it yields CASTVNYNSPLHF.

Comment on this clone: The junction and the germline gene differ at one end; a read error may be behind it. The chain joins TRBV5-1 to TRBJ1-4; D gene unclear. The CDR3 covers 16 residues. Germline-derived CDR1 and CDR2 are SGHRS and YFSETQ. The CDR3 sequence: CASTLLPGSTNEKLFF. Written as DNA, the CDR3 is TGCGCCAGCACCTTGTTGCCGGGTTCAACTAATGAAAAACTGTTTTTT.

V usage is TRBV4-1 and J usage is TRBJ1-6; weak D call: TRBD1 (5 bases). Germline V gene lookup returns CDR1 MGHRA and CDR2 YSYEKL. V shed 0 bases and J shed 7 bases, with 10 bases lying between them. The length of the CDR3 is 15 residues. CDR3 region: CASSQDVRANSPLHF. The CDR3 DNA reads as TGCGCCAGCAGCCAAGACGTCAGGGCAAATTCACCCCTCCACTTT.

The chain carries TRBV6-1 and TRBJ2-7; the match to TRBD1 covers 10 bases. The ends lost 6 bases at V and 3 bases at J; junction bases unmatched: 5. The CDR3 consists of 14 residues. The germline V gene encodes CDR1 MNHNS and CDR2 SASEGT. This CDR3 reads CASRAGTGVYEQYF. In DNA form, the CDR3 reads TGTGCCAGCAGGGCCGGGACAGGGGTCTACGAGCAGTACTTC.

CDR3 sequence: CASSLPPPGLAVYNEQFF. The CDR3 region has the DNA TGCGCCAGCAGCTTGCCCCCCCCGGGACTAGCGGTTTACAATGAGCAGTTCTTC. V is TRBV5-1 and J is TRBJ2-1; 11 positions match TRBD2. The J segment lost 4 bases and the V segment lost 1 base, leaving 10 bases of the junction unmatched. This CDR3 comprises 18 residues. Germline CDR1 is SGHRS and CDR2 is YFSETQ.

The chain has TRBV10-2 and TRBJ2-3; 8 nucleotides align to TRBD1. The germline gives CDR1 WSHSY, CDR2 SAAADI. This CDR3 spans 15 amino acids. V shed 7 bases, J shed 5 bases, and the junction held 11 bases outside the gene matches. In DNA, the CDR3 is TGCGCCAGCAAGGACAGGGTGACCTCCAAAGATACGCAGTATTTT. This gives the protein CASKDRVTSKDTQYF.

The chain combines TRBV7-9 with TRBJ2-7; no firm D call. Trimming took 3 bases from V and 1 from J, leaving 16 bases between them. CDR3 size: 16 residues. In germline, CDR1 is SEHNR, CDR2 FQNEAQ (reference sequence). This CDR3 reads CASSFWRNGHSYEQYF. CDR3 bases: TGTGCCAGCAGCTTTTGGAGAAATGGTCATTCCTACGAGCAGTACTTC.

V and J are TRBV19 and TRBJ2-6, with D uncertain. Germline V gene lookup returns CDR1 LNHDA and CDR2 SQIVND (reference sequence). There are 13 residues in the CDR3. V was clipped by 7 bases and J by 1 base, with 5 bases between them. This CDR3 reads CASMTSGANVLTF. CDR3 DNA: TGTGCCAGTATGACTTCTGGGGCCAACGTCCTGACTTTC.